This T cell receptor (beta chain) appears in the sequencing data of a study of shared clonotypes between healthy human individuals. In the sorted-subset replicate PCRs, around 200 ng DNA, 25,000 to 35,000 T cell genomes, was used. Here immunoSEQ multiplex PCR was the method, and the copy in TCRdb shows in-frame clones only, minus some. The sample consists of over a million clones, roughly 95% of them appearing once. V lost 2 bases and J lost 4, with 11 bases in between. Germline V gene sequence: CDR1 MDHEN, CDR2 SYDVKM. This CDR3 has 14 residues. The material sequenced was naive CD4+ T cells sorted from blood. Subset denoted: CD45RA+ positively selected. This clonotype was obtained from a man aged 30 to 39 in good health. The V and J genes are TRBV28 and TRBJ2-5, with D perhaps TRBD2 (6 bases). The CDR3 loop reads CASSLPGAGETQYF. Here the CDR3 DNA reads TGTGCCAGCAGTTTACCGGGAGCGGGAGAGACCCAGTACTTC. The variable domain in full, with the rest retrieved from reference TRBV28 and TRBJ2-5, is DVKVTQSSRYLVKRTGEKVFLECVQDMDHENMFWYRQDPGLGLRLIYFSYDVKMKEKGDIPEGYSVSREKKERFSLILESASTNQTSMYLCASSLPGAGETQYFGPGTRLLVL.